The 3 T cell receptor beta chains below come from one sample, sequenced in a study of human T cells and chemical hapten exposure. Sample time point: patch test 1, 2 weeks after DPC sensitization. Treatment reported: therapeutic diphenylcyclopropenone sensitization with weekly scalp DPC. TCRdb passed the RACE reads through MiXCR, listing each CDR3 protein once. The data show roughly 180,000 distinct CDR3 sequences, with 20% to 25% seen just once and under 8.5% held by the top ten. This material consisted of whole blood, taken in connection with sensitization to the hapten diphenylcyclopropenone (DPC). The receptors come from a woman aged 50 to 65 with alopecia areata. Some clones in this sample may be carry-over from other donors' samples.

This clonotype was seen only a few times. The chain links TRBV27 to TRBJ1-5; D is ambiguous. This CDR3 contains 13 residues. V lost 3 bases, J lost 11 bases, and 14 bases lay in between. Germline CDR1 is MNHEY and CDR2 is SMNVEV (reference sequence). CDR3 protein: CASSFTGGSAQHF. CDR3 in DNA: TGTGCCAGCAGTTTTACGGGAGGATCAGCCCAGCATTTT.

The rearrangement uses TRBV20-1 and TRBJ2-5, with 12 bases fitting TRBD2. From germline, CDR1 is DFQATT and CDR2 SNEGSKA (reference sequence). V dropped 7 bases and J dropped 1; count of bases not matched to a gene: 7. This CDR3 comprises 15 residues. The CDR3 reads CSVSLAGGLQETQYF. CDR3 nucleotides: TGCAGTGTAAGCCTAGCGGGAGGGCTCCAAGAGACCCAGTACTTC.

The table lists this clonotype with many counts. One end of the junction varies from germline; a read error may be responsible. The rearrangement joins TRBV29-1 to TRBJ1-5; 9 bases agree with TRBD1. The CDR3 consists of 16 residues. Germline lookup yields CDR1 SQVTM and CDR2 ANQGSEA. The DNA of the CDR3 is TGCAGCGTTCAAGAGGTTTCCGGGACAGGGAATCAGCCCCAGCATTTT. Residues: CSVQEVSGTGNQPQHF. The full variable domain, rest sourced from reference TRBV29-1 and TRBJ1-5, is SAVISQKPSRDICQRGTSLTIQCQVDSQVTMMFWYRQQPGQSLTLIATANQGSEATYESGFVIDKFPISRPNLTFSTLTVSNMSPEDSSIYLCSVQEVSGTGNQPQHFGDGTRLSIL.